The 23 T cell receptor beta chains given below trace back to one sample, sequenced in a study of blood T cells in healthy people across ages (dated by TCRdb to the mid-2010s). Library creation used 5' RACE. For sequencing, an Illumina HiSeq 2500 was employed. A second PCR of about 7 to 12 cycles was run with a J-beta primer mix and a sample-barcoded 5' primer. In TCRdb, the public reads were trimmed at Q25 with fastp and aligned with MiXCR, with productive beta chains retained. Rows merge per CDR3 protein into single entries with the most common DNA and genes. Present in this sample are approximately 670,000 distinct CDR3 sequences, approximately 40% of which were seen just once. The leading ten clones occupy 25% to 35% of the sample. The material sequenced was blood. The receptors derive from a man aged 80 or over in good health.

This rearrangement joins TRBV20-1 to TRBJ2-3, with TRBD2 identical over 9 bases. Germline lookup yields CDR1 DFQATT and CDR2 SNEGSKA (reference sequence). The CDR3 is 14 residues long. V lost 5 bases to trimming and J lost 1 base; unmatched junction nucleotides: 4. The CDR3 DNA sequence: TGCAGTGCTGCCTTAGCGGGGGGCACAGATACGCAGTATTTT. It yields the protein CSAALAGGTDTQYF.

The chain recombines TRBV4-1 with TRBJ2-3; 14 positions match TRBD2. V lost 1 base to trimming and J lost 0 bases; unmatched junction nucleotides: 6. Germline assignment: CDR1 MGHRA and CDR2 YSYEKL. This CDR3 has 19 amino acids. The CDR3 sequence is CASSQGGTSGGPSTDTQYF. CDR3 nucleotides: TGCGCCAGCAGCCAAGGGGGGACTAGCGGGGGCCCTAGCACAGATACGCAGTATTTT.

This rearrangement joins TRBV5-8 to TRBJ2-4; D may match TRBD1 or TRBD2 (5 bases each). The CDR3 extends over 15 amino acids. CDR1 SGHTS and CDR2 YDEGEE come from the germline V gene. Between the trimmed V and J ends, which lost 1 base and 13 bases, there was a span of 21 bases. The CDR3, as DNA: TGTGCCAGCAGCTTGTTGGTCGGGACGGGTGCGGAGCAGTACTTC. It translates to CASSLLVGTGAEQYF.

The count of this clonotype is one. CDR3 region: CATVYYEQYF. The CDR3 coding sequence is TGTGCCACAGTGTACTACGAGCAGTACTTC. V and J are TRBV10-3 and TRBJ2-4; D call uncertain. Near its end, the DNA agrees better with TRBJ2-7, so the J call may be wrong. Per the germline V gene, CDR1 is ENHRY and CDR2 is SYGVKD. The CDR3 sequence is 10 residues long.

This clonotype occurred many times. Possible read error: a much larger clone is one base away. The chain employs TRBV5-5 and TRBJ2-5, with D possibly matching TRBD2 (7 bases). CDR3 length equals 13 residues. The V end lost 4 bases, the J end lost 11 bases, and 18 bases lay between the germline ends. Germline V lookup: CDR1 SGHKS, CDR2 YYEKEE (reference sequence). This CDR3 reads CASSPEGGERQYF. In DNA form, the CDR3 reads TGTGCCAGCAGCCCAGAAGGGGGGGAAAGACAGTACTTC.

The sample holds a few counts of this clonotype. The chain uses TRBV7-9 and TRBJ2-3, with 9 positions matching TRBD1. The germline CDR1 and CDR2 sequences are SEHNR and FQNEAQ (reference sequence). The CDR3 is 13 amino acids. Trimming at V came to 3 bases and at J to 7 bases, leaving 2 bases not matched to a gene. CDR3 amino acids: CASSFGTGNTQYF. CDR3 DNA: TGTGCCAGCAGCTTCGGGACAGGGAATACGCAGTATTTT.

This clonotype has a handful of counts. The V and J genes are TRBV20-1 and TRBJ2-1, with 9 bases lining up with TRBD2. Looked up from germline, CDR1 is DFQATT and CDR2 is SNEGSKA (reference sequence). The CDR3 is 15 residues long. V lost 1 base to trimming and J lost 7 bases; unmatched junction nucleotides: 8. The CDR3 reads CSARGGLASMNEQFF. For the CDR3, the DNA is TGCAGTGCTAGAGGAGGACTAGCGAGTATGAATGAGCAGTTCTTC.

This clonotype was picked up a small number of times. This chain uses TRBV6-5 with TRBJ2-3; 15 nucleotides line up with TRBD2. V shed 0 bases, J shed 6 bases, and the junction held 7 bases outside the gene matches. Germline V gene data show CDR1 as MNHEY and CDR2 as SVGAGI. The CDR3 covers 18 residues. The CDR3 DNA is TGTGCCAGCAGTTACTCCCTGGGACTAGCGGGAGGTGGTGATACGCAGTATTTT. Encoded protein: CASSYSLGLAGGGDTQYF.

This clonotype was seen ten or more times. The chain combines TRBV20-1 with TRBJ2-6; D is ambiguous. The CDR3 spans 15 residues. Germline V gene sequence: CDR1 DFQATT, CDR2 SNEGSKA (reference sequence). V dropped 0 bases and J dropped 0 bases, with 6 bases sitting between them. The CDR3 nucleotides are TGCAGTGCTAGAGACGATAACTCTGGGGCCAACGTCCTGACTTTC. Translating it yields CSARDDNSGANVLTF.

The sample holds many counts of this clonotype. The CDR3 region has the DNA TGTGCCATCAGTGAGTCTCTTAGCGCCTACAATGAGCAGTTCTTC. This translates into CAISESLSAYNEQFF. The V gene is TRBV10-3, the J gene TRBJ2-1, with a possible D match to TRBD2 (5 bases). Trimming stripped 0 bases from V and 2 bases from J, with 8 bases between. CDR3 length: 15 amino acids. Germline CDR1 reads ENHRY; CDR2 reads SYGVKD.

This clonotype showed up just a few times. This chain links TRBV9 with TRBJ2-7, with TRBD2 matching 14 bases. The assigned J gene may be wrong: the sequence end matches TRBJ2-5 better. The germline V gene has CDR1 SGDLS and CDR2 YYNGEE. The CDR3 has 17 amino acids. Here the CDR3 reads CASSTRTSGGPSETQYF. The CDR3 DNA reads as TGTGCCAGCAGCACCAGGACTAGCGGGGGGCCGAGCGAGACCCAGTACTTC.

Only a few counts were recorded for this clonotype. The V gene is TRBV2, the J gene TRBJ1-1; possibly TRBD1 for D (5 bases). The CDR3 totals 13 residues. The germline V gene has CDR1 SNHLY and CDR2 FYNNEI. Between the trimmed V and J ends, which lost 7 bases and 8 bases, there was a span of 17 bases. Written as DNA, the CDR3 is TGTGCCAGCAAGTTCAAGGGACCCAGCGAAGCTTTCTTT. The encoded protein is CASKFKGPSEAFF.

This chain joins TRBV5-1 and TRBJ1-1, with 7 bases aligning to TRBD1. The trim removed 4 bases at V and 5 bases at J, leaving 8 bases unmatched. The CDR3 loop spans 14 amino acids. Germline CDR1 reads SGHRS; CDR2 reads YFSETQ. The CDR3 spells CASSPGTEGTEAFF. CDR3 in DNA: TGCGCCAGCAGCCCCGGGACAGAGGGGACTGAAGCTTTCTTT.

This clonotype was detected a few times. V gene TRBV20-1 combines with J gene TRBJ1-5; TRBD1 matches 9 bases. The V gene's germline CDR1 is DFQATT and CDR2 SNEGSKA (reference sequence). The CDR3 runs 15 residues. J lost 4 bases, V lost 2 bases, and 6 bases had no gene match. The CDR3 loop reads CSARKTGGRNQPQHF. CDR3 nucleotides: TGCAGTGCTAGAAAGACAGGGGGGAGAAATCAGCCCCAGCATTTT.

This sequence joins TRBV6-2 or TRBV6-3 and TRBJ2-7; TRBD2 aligns across 10 bases. CDR3 length: 15 amino acids. The J segment lost 2 bases and the V segment lost 8 bases, leaving 9 bases of the junction unmatched. Germline CDR1 and CDR2: MNHEY and SVGEGT. CDR3 sequence reads: CASLKPGLATYEQYF. The CDR3 coding sequence is TGTGCCAGCCTAAAACCGGGACTAGCGACCTACGAGCAGTACTTC.

This clonotype came up a few times. The chain is built from TRBV7-2 and TRBJ2-5; TRBD2 agrees at 8 bases. The CDR3 totals 16 residues. V shed 4 bases, J shed 3 bases, and the junction held 10 bases outside the gene matches. Germline V gene data show CDR1 as SGHTA and CDR2 as FQGNSA. CDR3 protein: CASSSAGGGAEETQYF. CDR3 nucleotide sequence: TGTGCCAGCAGCTCGGCCGGGGGGGGCGCAGAAGAGACCCAGTACTTC.

This chain joins TRBV19 and TRBJ2-1; D ambiguous. Per the germline V gene, CDR1 is LNHDA and CDR2 is SQIVND (reference sequence). CDR3 length equals 15 residues. Trimming shortened V by 1 base and J by 5 bases, and 12 bases separated the two germline ends. This CDR3 is CASSIAERPDNEQFF. In DNA form, the CDR3 reads TGTGCCAGTAGTATAGCTGAAAGGCCCGACAATGAGCAGTTCTTC.

This clonotype was detected many times. V and J are TRBV7-9 and TRBJ1-1; D unclear. Trimming took 0 bases from V and 12 from J, leaving 11 bases between them. This CDR3 has 12 residues. Germline V gene data show CDR1 as SEHNR and CDR2 as FQNEAQ (reference sequence). Here the CDR3 reads CASSLADGRTFF. CDR3 bases: TGTGCCAGCAGCTTAGCGGATGGGAGGACTTTCTTT. Based on the CDR3 plus reference TRBV7-9 and TRBJ1-1, the full variable domain is DTGVSQNPRHKITKRGQNVTFRCDPISEHNRLYWYRQTLGQGPEFLTYFQNEAQLEKSRLLSDRFSAERPKGSFSTLEIQRTEQGDSAMYLCASSLADGRTFFGQGTRLTVV.

The chain carries TRBV24-1 and TRBJ2-3; TRBD2 might be the D (5 bases). V lost 5 bases and J 0 bases, leaving 8 bases between the germline ends. Per the germline V gene, CDR1 is KGHDR and CDR2 is SFDVKD. The CDR3 covers 14 residues. CDR3 residues: CATSVTGSTDTQYF. Here the CDR3 DNA reads TGTGCCACCAGTGTGACGGGGAGCACAGATACGCAGTATTTT.

Concerning this clonotype itself: One end of the junction varies from germline; a read error may be responsible. The chain has TRBV28 and TRBJ2-3; D possibly corresponds to TRBD2 (5 bases). The CDR3 length is 15 residues. CDR1 is MDHEN and CDR2 is SYDVKM in the germline V gene. CDR3 coding DNA: TGTGCCAGCGGTTTTCTCAGGACTAGCACAGATACGCAGTATTTT. It is translated as CASGFLRTSTDTQYF.

V usage is TRBV7-2 and J usage is TRBJ2-3; 8 bases are shared with TRBD1. V lost 6 bases and J lost 2; bases outside the gene matches: 10. The CDR3 sequence is 16 residues long. Germline CDR1 SGHTA, CDR2 FQGNSA. Written as DNA, the CDR3 is TGTGCCAGCAGTTACGACAGGGGTCTCCCCACAGATACGCAGTATTTT. Protein: CASSYDRGLPTDTQYF.

In this sample, this clonotype turned up a few times. The J gene is TRBJ2-3, the V gene TRBV28; 7 bases are shared with TRBD2. The CDR3 length is 13 residues. Germline CDR1 is MDHEN and CDR2 is SYDVKM. V dropped 8 bases and J dropped 8; count of bases not matched to a gene: 10. DNA for the CDR3: TGTGCCAGCCAGCGGGGCCCCATGGGTACGCAGTATTTT. Its translation: CASQRGPMGTQYF.

The chain employs TRBV20-1 and TRBJ1-6, with a weak D call TRBD1 (5 bases). The germline V gene encodes CDR1 DFQATT and CDR2 SNEGSKA (reference sequence). There are 15 residues in the CDR3. Trimming took 6 bases from V and 10 from J, leaving 22 bases between them. DNA of the CDR3: TGCAGTGCCCCCAGGTCCGACAGTATCGGATCACCCCTCCACTTT. This encodes CSAPRSDSIGSPLHF.